This T cell receptor beta chain is drawn from a study of blood T cell repertoires in COVID-19. Looking at the study overall: Donors in the United States, Italy and Spain gave samples during acute or convalescent COVID-19. PBMCs, B-cell-depleted T cells, or T cells provided the cDNA or gDNA that made up the material.

Methods used by the authors: Estimation of nucleated cell counts relied on the amplification of reference gene primers. Only in-frame clones appear in the TCRdb table, and some are missing; sequencing was by immunoSEQ multiplex PCR. The D gene and trimming were derived from the DNA, and the V and J assignments and clone size from that table. The sample holds around 20,000 clones, about 88% seen once. The TCR was taken from a man aged 70-80 years with acute or convalescent COVID-19. The specimen was peripheral blood.

The CDR3 nucleotides read TGTGCCAGCACCCAGCGGGAGTGGGTCGGGGAGCTGTTTTTT. It translates to CASTQREWVGELFF. The V call is TRBV3-1 (or the pseudogene TRBV3-2), the J call TRBJ2-2; 8 bases are shared with TRBD2. This CDR3 is 14 amino acids long. J lost 7 bases, V lost 7 bases, and 8 bases had no gene match. Germline CDR1 reads LGHDT; CDR2 reads YNNKEL (reference sequence).